The 9 T cell receptor beta chains below all came from one sample that was sequenced in a study of identical twins. From the 5' RACE reads, TCRdb called clonotypes with MiXCR, one entry per CDR3 protein. The data contain about 530,000 distinct CDR3 sequences, around 22% of them singletons. These same data were also listed under a study on yellow fever vaccine responses in identical twins.

Sequenced sample: CD4+ T cells sorted from blood. The receptors were gathered from a woman between 18 and 29 years old in good health.

This clonotype turned up a few times. The V gene is TRBV15, the J gene TRBJ2-2, with D tentatively TRBD2 (7 bases). V was shortened by 0 bases and J by 3 bases, with 14 bases between the two germline ends. The germline CDR1 and CDR2 sequences are LNHNV and YYDKDF (reference sequence). The CDR3 loop spans 17 amino acids. The chain's CDR3 is CATSREGGAGDTGELFF. The CDR3 coding sequence is TGTGCCACCAGCAGAGAAGGGGGGGCCGGGGACACCGGGGAGCTGTTTTTT.

The chain recombines TRBV7-7 with TRBJ2-3, with a possible D match to TRBD2 (6 bases). The germline CDR1 and CDR2 sequences are SSHAT and FNYEAQ (reference sequence). V was trimmed by 5 bases and J by 2 bases, leaving 23 bases between them. CDR3 length equals 18 residues. The CDR3 coding sequence is TGTGCCAGCAGCACTAAGGATAGGCTCGCGGGGAACACAGATACGCAGTATTTT. It specifies CASSTKDRLAGNTDTQYF.

J is TRBJ1-1 and V is TRBV2, with TRBD1 identical over 9 bases. This CDR3 is built from 14 residues. The germline CDR1 and CDR2 sequences are SNHLY and FYNNEI. V dropped 6 bases and J dropped 4; count of bases not matched to a gene: 6. The CDR3 DNA is TGTGCCAGCAGGGGGGGACAGGGCCCCACTGAAGCTTTCTTT. As protein: CASRGGQGPTEAFF.

The chain recombines TRBV7-9 with TRBJ2-7; 7 positions agree with TRBD2. The CDR3 runs 15 residues. V was pared by 2 bases and J by 3 bases, with 7 bases of the junction left unmatched. The germline V gene has CDR1 SEHNR and CDR2 FQNEAQ (reference sequence). CDR3 region: CASSLWVAGIYEQYF. CDR3 DNA sequence: TGTGCCAGCAGCTTATGGGTAGCGGGTATCTACGAGCAGTACTTC.

The genes are TRBV14 and TRBJ2-2; no clear D gene. Germline V gene sequence: CDR1 SGHDN, CDR2 FVKESK. V shed 2 bases and J shed 0 bases, with 7 bases lying between them. This CDR3 has 15 amino acids. The CDR3, as DNA: TGTGCCAGCAGCCAACGCGGATCGAACACCGGGGAGCTGTTTTTT. Translated: CASSQRGSNTGELFF.

This clonotype was detected only a few times. V gene TRBV2 combines with J gene TRBJ2-1; either TRBD1 or TRBD2 may supply D (6 bases each). This CDR3 comprises 15 residues. V lost 2 bases to trimming and J lost 8 bases, with 16 bases between them. Germline CDR1 reads SNHLY; CDR2 reads FYNNEI. The CDR3 DNA reads as TGTGCCAGCAGTGAAATCCGGGGGCCTTTCGATGAGCAGTTCTTC. It yields the protein CASSEIRGPFDEQFF.

This chain connects TRBV10-3 to TRBJ2-2; the D is unclear. Germline V gives CDR1 ENHRY, CDR2 SYGVKD. The V end lost 0 bases, the J end lost 5 bases, and 16 bases lay between the germline ends. The CDR3 totals 17 residues. The DNA of the CDR3 is TGTGCCATCAGTGAGTCTGGCCGAGCCCGCGTTACCGGGGAGCTGTTTTTT. Residues: CAISESGRARVTGELFF.

The V call is TRBV5-1, the J call TRBJ2-3, with 11 bases lining up with TRBD1. The germline V gene has CDR1 SGHRS and CDR2 YFSETQ. V was clipped by 4 bases and J by 4 bases; unmatched bases: 2. CDR3 length equals 14 residues. The CDR3 DNA reads as TGCGCCAGCAGCGCGGGACAGGGGGCAGATACGCAGTATTTT. As protein: CASSAGQGADTQYF.

V usage is TRBV4-1 and J usage is TRBJ2-7; 13 nucleotides match TRBD2. The CDR3 runs to 18 residues. Germline V gives CDR1 MGHRA, CDR2 YSYEKL. With V trimmed by 2 bases and J by 1 base, 8 bases remained unmatched. The CDR3: CASSQYSTSGRTSYEQYF. The CDR3 nucleotides read TGCGCCAGCAGCCAATACTCGACTAGCGGGAGGACTTCCTACGAGCAGTACTTC.